The source of this T cell receptor beta chain is a study of cytomegalovirus exposure and HLA in healthy donors. Overall study findings and caveats: About 87% or about 30% of the time was how often most TCR beta V segments were productive, according to an earlier analysis. Rare sequences made up most TCRs, while some public TCRs were found in many donors. What was likely a sequencing artifact was a cluster of highly shared sequence variants. Later analysis identified about 18,000 TCR beta sequences associated with HLA alleles, using a false discovery rate threshold of 0.05.

This clone was recorded a few times. No antigen is known for it. The primer mix had 60 Vbeta and 13 Jbeta primers. Produced via immunoSEQ multiplex PCR; TCRdb's table is partial and in-frame only. The sample has 180,000 or so clones; roughly 9.5% are singletons. The CDR3 length is 12 residues. With 9 bases removed from V and 2 bases from J, the gap between germline ends came to 11 bases. Germline loops: CDR1 SNHLY, CDR2 FYNNEI. The TCR originated in a woman aged 25 to 45 in good health and CMV-seropositive. The source material was PBMCs. The V gene is TRBV2, the J gene TRBJ2-7; D is undetermined. The CDR3 DNA reads TGTGCCAGTCACGCAAGCCCCTACGAGCAGTACTTC. Translation gives CASHASPYEQYF.